The 4 T cell receptor beta chains below come from one sample, sequenced in a study of blood T cell repertoires in COVID-19. This table comes from immunoSEQ multiplex PCR, and its TCRdb copy is limited to in-frame clones, with some not included. Among 45,000 to 60,000 clones listed, around 80% were seen once. Input material: PBMCs or T cells enriched from blood (not recorded which). The receptor set was obtained from a woman aged 45-59 years with acute COVID-19.

V usage is TRBV29-1 and J usage is TRBJ1-1; 9 positions agree with TRBD1. The germline CDR1 and CDR2 sequences are SQVTM and ANQGSEA. The ends lost 2 bases at V and 7 bases at J; junction bases unmatched: 5. This CDR3 contains 13 residues. CDR3 sequence reads: CSVERTGVSEAFF. DNA of the CDR3: TGCAGCGTTGAACGGACAGGGGTCAGTGAAGCTTTCTTT. The full variable domain, rest sourced from reference TRBV29-1 and TRBJ1-1, is SAVISQKPSRDICQRGTSLTIQCQVDSQVTMMFWYRQQPGQSLTLIATANQGSEATYESGFVIDKFPISRPNLTFSTLTVSNMSPEDSSIYLCSVERTGVSEAFFGQGTRLTVV.

This clone appeared a few times. The chain has TRBV2 and TRBJ1-2, with TRBD1 as a possible D gene (5 bases). V lost 4 bases and J 0 bases, leaving 18 bases between the germline ends. The V gene's germline CDR1 is SNHLY and CDR2 FYNNEI. The CDR3 is 17 amino acids. The CDR3 protein is CASSGGEGGLPNYGYTF. CDR3 DNA: TGTGCCAGCAGTGGGGGGGAAGGCGGTCTTCCTAACTATGGCTACACCTTC.

The genes are TRBV4-2 and TRBJ2-3; maybe TRBD2 (5 bases). This CDR3 spans 15 amino acids. The V gene lost 0 bases and the J gene lost 0 bases, with 7 bases spanning the gap. Germline V gene data show CDR1 as LGHNA and CDR2 as YNFKEQ. The CDR3 spells CASSQDRTSTDTQYF. CDR3 in DNA: TGTGCCAGCAGCCAAGATAGGACTAGCACAGATACGCAGTATTTT.

The gene calls are TRBV19 and TRBJ1-1, with D perhaps TRBD1 (5 bases). Germline V gene sequence: CDR1 LNHDA, CDR2 SQIVND (reference sequence). Between the trimmed V and J ends, which lost 6 bases and 0 bases, there was a span of 14 bases. The CDR3 contains 15 residues. DNA of the CDR3: TGTGCCAGTAGCTCGTCGACAGACATGAACACTGAAGCTTTCTTT. Translated, it gives CASSSSTDMNTEAFF.